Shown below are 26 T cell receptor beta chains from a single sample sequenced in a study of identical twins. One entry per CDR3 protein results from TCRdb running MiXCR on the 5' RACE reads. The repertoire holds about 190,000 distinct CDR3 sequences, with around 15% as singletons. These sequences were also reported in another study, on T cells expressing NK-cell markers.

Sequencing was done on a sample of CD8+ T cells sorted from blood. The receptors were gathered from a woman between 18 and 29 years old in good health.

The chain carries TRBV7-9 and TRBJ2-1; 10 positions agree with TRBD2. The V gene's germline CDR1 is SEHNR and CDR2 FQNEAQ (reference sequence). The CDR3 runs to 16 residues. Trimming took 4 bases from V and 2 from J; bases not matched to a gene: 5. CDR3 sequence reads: CASSSSSGRAYNEQFF. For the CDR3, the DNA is TGTGCCAGCAGCTCCTCAAGCGGGAGGGCCTACAATGAGCAGTTCTTC.

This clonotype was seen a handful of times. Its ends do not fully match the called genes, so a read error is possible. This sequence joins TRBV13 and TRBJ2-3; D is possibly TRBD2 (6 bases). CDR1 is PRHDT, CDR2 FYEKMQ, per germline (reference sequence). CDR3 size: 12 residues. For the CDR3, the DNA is TGTGCCGGCAGCCCGGAGGGAGATACGCAGTATTTT. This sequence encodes CAGSPEGDTQYF.

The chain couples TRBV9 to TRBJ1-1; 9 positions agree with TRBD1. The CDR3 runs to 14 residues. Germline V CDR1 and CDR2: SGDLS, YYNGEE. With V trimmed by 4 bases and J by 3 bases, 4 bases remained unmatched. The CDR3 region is CASSSTGGDTEAFF. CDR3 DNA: TGTGCCAGCAGCTCGACAGGGGGGGACACTGAAGCTTTCTTT.

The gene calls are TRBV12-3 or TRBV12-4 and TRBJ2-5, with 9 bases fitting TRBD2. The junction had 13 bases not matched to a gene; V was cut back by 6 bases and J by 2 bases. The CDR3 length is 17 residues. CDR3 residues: CASRRGGVRRLQETQYF. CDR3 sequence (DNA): TGTGCCAGCAGGCGGGGGGGGGTCCGGCGACTACAAGAGACCCAGTACTTC.

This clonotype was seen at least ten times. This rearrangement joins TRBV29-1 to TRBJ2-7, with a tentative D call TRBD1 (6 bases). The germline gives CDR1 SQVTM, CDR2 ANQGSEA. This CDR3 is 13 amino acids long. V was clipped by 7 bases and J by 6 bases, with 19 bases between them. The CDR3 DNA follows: TGCAGCGCCTCCTATACAGGGTACGGCGAGCAGTACTTC. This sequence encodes CSASYTGYGEQYF.

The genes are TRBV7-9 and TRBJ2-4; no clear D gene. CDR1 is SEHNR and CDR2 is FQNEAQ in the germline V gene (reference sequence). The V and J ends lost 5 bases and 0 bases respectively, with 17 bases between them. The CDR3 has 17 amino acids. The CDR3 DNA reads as TGTGCCAGCAGCGGAACCACCCTGAGCCTAGCCAAAAACATTCAGTACTTC. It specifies CASSGTTLSLAKNIQYF.

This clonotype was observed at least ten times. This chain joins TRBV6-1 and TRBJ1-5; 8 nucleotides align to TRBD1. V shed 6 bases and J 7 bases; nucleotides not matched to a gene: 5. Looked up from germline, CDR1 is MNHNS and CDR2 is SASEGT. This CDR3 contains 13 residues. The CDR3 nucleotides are TGTGCCAGCAGCCATACAGGGGGACAGCCCCAGCATTTT. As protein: CASSHTGGQPQHF.

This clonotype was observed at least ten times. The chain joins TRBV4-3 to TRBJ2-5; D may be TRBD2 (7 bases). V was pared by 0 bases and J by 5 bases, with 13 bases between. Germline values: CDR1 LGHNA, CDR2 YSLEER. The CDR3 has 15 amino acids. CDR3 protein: CASSQDRAGAETQYF. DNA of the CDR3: TGCGCCAGCAGCCAAGATCGTGCGGGGGCCGAGACCCAGTACTTC.

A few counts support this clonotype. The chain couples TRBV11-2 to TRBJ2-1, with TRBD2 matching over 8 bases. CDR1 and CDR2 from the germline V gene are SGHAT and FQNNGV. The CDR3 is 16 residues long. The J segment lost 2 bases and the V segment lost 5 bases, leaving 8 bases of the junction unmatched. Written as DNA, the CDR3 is TGTGCCAGCAGCGGCTTCGCGGGAGGACCCTACAATGAGCAGTTCTTC. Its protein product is CASSGFAGGPYNEQFF.

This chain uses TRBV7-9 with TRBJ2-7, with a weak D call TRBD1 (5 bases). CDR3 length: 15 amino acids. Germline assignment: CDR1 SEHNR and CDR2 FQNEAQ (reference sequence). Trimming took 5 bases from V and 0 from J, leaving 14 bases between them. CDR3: CASSRDSSHSYEQYF. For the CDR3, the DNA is TGTGCCAGCAGCCGTGACAGCTCCCACTCCTACGAGCAGTACTTC.

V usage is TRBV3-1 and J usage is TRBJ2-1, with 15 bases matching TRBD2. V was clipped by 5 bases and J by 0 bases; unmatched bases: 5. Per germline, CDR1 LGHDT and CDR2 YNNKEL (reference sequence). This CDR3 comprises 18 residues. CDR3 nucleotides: TGTGCCAGCAGCAACGGACTAGCGGGGGGGCTCTCCTACAATGAGCAGTTCTTC. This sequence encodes CASSNGLAGGLSYNEQFF.

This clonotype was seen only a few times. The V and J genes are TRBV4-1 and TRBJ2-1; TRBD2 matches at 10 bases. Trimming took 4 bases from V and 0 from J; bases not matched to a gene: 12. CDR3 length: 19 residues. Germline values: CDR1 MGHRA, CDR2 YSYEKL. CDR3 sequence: CASSRISGGPPSSYNEQFF. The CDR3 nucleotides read TGCGCCAGCAGCCGAATTAGCGGGGGGCCCCCAAGCTCCTACAATGAGCAGTTCTTC.

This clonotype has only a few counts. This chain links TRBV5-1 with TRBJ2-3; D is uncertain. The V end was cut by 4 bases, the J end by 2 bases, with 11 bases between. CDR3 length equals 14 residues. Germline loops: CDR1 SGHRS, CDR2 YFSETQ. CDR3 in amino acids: CASSLRNPTDTQYF. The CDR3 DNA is TGCGCCAGCAGCCTGAGAAATCCCACAGATACGCAGTATTTT.

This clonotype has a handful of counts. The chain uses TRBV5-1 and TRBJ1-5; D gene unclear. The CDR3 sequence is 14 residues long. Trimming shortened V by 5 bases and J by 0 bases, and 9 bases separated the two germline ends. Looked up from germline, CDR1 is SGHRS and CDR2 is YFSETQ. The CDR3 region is CASRPDDSNQPQHF. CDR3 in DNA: TGCGCCAGCAGACCGGACGATAGCAATCAGCCCCAGCATTTT.

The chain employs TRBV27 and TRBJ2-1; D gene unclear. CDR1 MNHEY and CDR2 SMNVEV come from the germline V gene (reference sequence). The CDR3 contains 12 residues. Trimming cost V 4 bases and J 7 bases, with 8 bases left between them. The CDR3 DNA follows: TGTGCCAGCAGTTCGGTGGCGAATGAGCAGTTCTTC. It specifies CASSSVANEQFF.

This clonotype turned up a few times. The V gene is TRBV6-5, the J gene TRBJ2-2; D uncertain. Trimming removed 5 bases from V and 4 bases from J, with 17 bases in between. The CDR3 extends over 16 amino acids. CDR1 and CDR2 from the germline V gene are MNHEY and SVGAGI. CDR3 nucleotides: TGTGCCAGCAGTCTTCTCGTCCCGTCTGTCACCGGGGAGCTGTTTTTT. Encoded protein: CASSLLVPSVTGELFF.

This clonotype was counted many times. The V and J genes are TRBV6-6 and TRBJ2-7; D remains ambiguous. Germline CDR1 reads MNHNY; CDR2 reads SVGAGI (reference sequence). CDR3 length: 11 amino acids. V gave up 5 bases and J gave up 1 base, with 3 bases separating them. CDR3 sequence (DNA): TGTGCCAGCAGTGAGTCCTACGAGCAGTACTTC. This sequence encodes CASSESYEQYF.

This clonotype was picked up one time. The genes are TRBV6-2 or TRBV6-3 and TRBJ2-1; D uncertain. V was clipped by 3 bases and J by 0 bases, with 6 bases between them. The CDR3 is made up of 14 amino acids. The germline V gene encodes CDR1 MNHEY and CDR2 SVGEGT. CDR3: CASSYYSSYNEQFF. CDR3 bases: TGTGCCAGCAGTTATTACAGCTCCTACAATGAGCAGTTCTTC.

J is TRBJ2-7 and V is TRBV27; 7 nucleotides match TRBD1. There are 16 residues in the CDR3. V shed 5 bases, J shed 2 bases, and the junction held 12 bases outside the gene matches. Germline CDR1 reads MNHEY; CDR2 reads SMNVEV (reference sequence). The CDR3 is CASSPQPADRAYEQYF. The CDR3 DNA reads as TGTGCCAGCAGTCCTCAGCCCGCCGACAGGGCCTACGAGCAGTACTTC.

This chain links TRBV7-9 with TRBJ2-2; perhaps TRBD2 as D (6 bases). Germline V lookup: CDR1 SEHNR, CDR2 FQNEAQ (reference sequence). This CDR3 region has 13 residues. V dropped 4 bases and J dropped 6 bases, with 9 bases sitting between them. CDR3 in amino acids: CASSSSEAGELFF. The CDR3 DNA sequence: TGTGCCAGCAGCTCTAGCGAGGCCGGGGAGCTGTTTTTT. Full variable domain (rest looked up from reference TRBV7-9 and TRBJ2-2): DTGVSQNPRHKITKRGQNVTFRCDPISEHNRLYWYRQTLGQGPEFLTYFQNEAQLEKSRLLSDRFSAERPKGSFSTLEIQRTEQGDSAMYLCASSSSEAGELFFGEGSRLTVL.

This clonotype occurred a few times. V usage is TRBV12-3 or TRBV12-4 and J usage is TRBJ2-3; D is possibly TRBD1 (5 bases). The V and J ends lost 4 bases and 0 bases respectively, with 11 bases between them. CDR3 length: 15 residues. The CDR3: CASSSTVTSTDTQYF. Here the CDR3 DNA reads TGTGCCAGCAGTTCGACAGTTACTAGCACAGATACGCAGTATTTT.

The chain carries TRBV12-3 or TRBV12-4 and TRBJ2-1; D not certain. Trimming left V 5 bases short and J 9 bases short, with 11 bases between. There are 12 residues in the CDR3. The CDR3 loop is CASSPVGSEQFF. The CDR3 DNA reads TGTGCCAGCAGTCCCGTAGGGTCTGAGCAGTTCTTC.

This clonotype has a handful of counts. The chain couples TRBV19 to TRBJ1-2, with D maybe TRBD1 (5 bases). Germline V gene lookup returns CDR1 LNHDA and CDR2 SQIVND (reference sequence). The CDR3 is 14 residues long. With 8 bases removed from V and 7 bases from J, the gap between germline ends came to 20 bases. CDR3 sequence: CASVGAGGRGGYTF. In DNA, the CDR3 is TGTGCCAGTGTTGGCGCGGGGGGAAGGGGTGGCTACACCTTC. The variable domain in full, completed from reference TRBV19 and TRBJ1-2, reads DGGITQSPKYLFRKEGQNVTLSCEQNLNHDAMYWYRQDPGQGLRLIYYSQIVNDFQKGDIAEGYSVSREKKESFPLTVTSAQKNPTAFYLCASVGAGGRGGYTFGSGTRLTVV.

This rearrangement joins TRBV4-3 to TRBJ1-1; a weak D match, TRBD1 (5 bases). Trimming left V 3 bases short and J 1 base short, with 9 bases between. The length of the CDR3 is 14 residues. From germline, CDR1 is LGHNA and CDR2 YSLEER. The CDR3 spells CASSHDTGNTEAFF. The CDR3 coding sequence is TGCGCCAGCAGCCATGATACAGGGAACACTGAAGCTTTCTTT.

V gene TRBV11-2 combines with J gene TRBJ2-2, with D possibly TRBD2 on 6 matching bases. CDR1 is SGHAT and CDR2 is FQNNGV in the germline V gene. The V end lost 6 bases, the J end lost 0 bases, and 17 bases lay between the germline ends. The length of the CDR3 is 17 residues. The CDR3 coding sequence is TGTGCCAGCAGATTTGCAGATGGGACTTCGAACACCGGGGAGCTGTTTTTT. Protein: CASRFADGTSNTGELFF. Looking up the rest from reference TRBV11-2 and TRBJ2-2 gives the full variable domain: EAGVAQSPRYKIIEKRQSVAFWCNPISGHATLYWYQQILGQGPKLLIQFQNNGVVDDSQLPKDRFSAERLKGVDSTLKIQPAKLEDSAVYLCASRFADGTSNTGELFFGEGSRLTVL.

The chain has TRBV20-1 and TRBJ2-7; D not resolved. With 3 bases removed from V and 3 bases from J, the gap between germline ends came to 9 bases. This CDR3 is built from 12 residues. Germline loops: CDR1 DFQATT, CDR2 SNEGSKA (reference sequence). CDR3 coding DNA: TGCAGTGCTAGTCAAGTCAACTACGAGCAGTACTTC. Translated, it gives CSASQVNYEQYF.